This note documents a single T cell receptor beta chain sequence. The data belong to a study of TIL therapy for anti-PD-1-resistant metastatic lung cancer. Sequencing used immunoSEQ v3. The repertoire was sequenced with immunoSEQ multiplex PCR; TCRdb's copy has only in-frame clones and lacks some. Of about 7,200 clones in the sample, under 75% were seen once. Germline CDR1 and CDR2: MNHNS and SASEGT. This CDR3 region has 13 residues. Trimming removed 6 bases at V and 8 bases at J, with 13 bases between. Time point described: pre-treatment sample, taken before nivolumab and TIL therapy. Tumor tissue came from excised metastases, mostly pleural nodules or supraclavicular lymph nodes. Patients were adults with stage 4 NSCLC.

The sample consisted of tumor tissue, taken at baseline. This chain connects TRBV6-1 to TRBJ2-2; D possibly corresponds to TRBD1 (5 bases). The sequence was obtained from a person aged 25 to 80 with non-small cell lung cancer. This CDR3 is CASRGPLGGELFF. The CDR3 nucleotides read TGTGCCAGCAGGGGGCCTCTCGGAGGGGAGCTGTTTTTT.